This T cell receptor (beta chain) is drawn from a study of T cell repertoires in cytomegalovirus infection. Whole-study context: Evidence of both CMV infection and a matching HLA type came from public TCR beta signatures.

TCRdb re-analysed the reads in MiXCR, keeping a single row per CDR3 protein. This table holds around 250,000 distinct CDR3 sequences, about 15% found once. The CDR3 sequence is 14 residues long. CDR1 and CDR2 (germline): SGHTA, FQGNSA. Trimming stripped 3 bases from V and 2 bases from J, with 10 bases between. Study-level results: Ex vivo, HLA-C-restricted CMV-specific TCR beta clonotypes prevailed over the rest of the response. Cumulative public TCR beta family frequency identified carriers of CMV plus the relevant HLA.

Ten or more counts support this clonotype. Its antigen is as yet unknown. Input material: CD8+ T cells from PBMCs. The receptor was isolated from a human donor in good health (CMV status not recorded). Some clones in this sample may be carry-over from other donors' samples. The rearrangement links TRBV7-2 to TRBJ1-1; unclear D gene. CDR3 residues: CASSFSDSNTEAFF. DNA for the CDR3: TGTGCCAGCAGCTTCTCGGACTCCAACACTGAAGCTTTCTTT.